This TCR beta chain appears in the sequencing data of a study of cytomegalovirus exposure and HLA in healthy donors. Study-wide results and limits: When analyzed later, a missense DCLRE1C variant was found to be linked to TCR beta V- and J-gene trimming. Indistinguishable V segments, including TRBV6-2 and TRBV6-3, were excluded. Later analysis suggested most CMV-associated TCR beta chains were HLA-restricted. It was reported that the classifier diagnosed cytomegalovirus status with high specificity and sensitivity in both the original and validation cohorts.

The germline gives CDR1 SGHRS, CDR2 YFSETQ. The CDR3 consists of 15 residues. V shed 4 bases, J shed 4 bases, and the junction held 11 bases outside the gene matches. Note on this clone: Its target is not known.

Vbeta (60) and Jbeta (13) primers were used in the PCR. This table comes from immunoSEQ multiplex PCR, and its TCRdb copy is limited to in-frame clones, with some not included. The table shows 150,000 to 200,000 clones, with approximately 80% occurring only once. The TCR was taken from a male donor in good health and CMV-seropositive. The specimen was PBMCs. The rearrangement joins TRBV5-1 to TRBJ2-7; 7 nucleotides align to TRBD2. The CDR3 region has the DNA TGCGCCAGCAGCCTCAACGGCGGGAGTACGTACGAGCAGTACTTC. Protein product: CASSLNGGSTYEQYF.